These 11 T cell receptor beta chains originate from one sample sequenced in a study of blood T cell repertoires in COVID-19. Only in-frame clones appear in the TCRdb table, and some are missing; sequencing was by immunoSEQ multiplex PCR. The sample has a few hundred thousand clones; roughly 80% are singletons. The sample consisted of PBMCs or T cells enriched from blood (not recorded which). All receptors derive from a man between 40 and 49 years old who had been exposed to COVID-19.

This rearrangement joins TRBV30 to TRBJ2-1; TRBD2 agrees at 10 bases. Germline V gene data show CDR1 as GTSNPN and CDR2 as SVGIG (reference sequence). V lost 0 bases, J lost 10 bases, and 15 bases stayed unmatched. The CDR3 spans 17 residues. The CDR3 here is CAWSVTSGIVPRGEQFF. DNA for the CDR3: TGTGCCTGGAGTGTAACTAGCGGGATTGTCCCCCGCGGGGAGCAGTTCTTC.

DNA of the CDR3: TGCGCCAGCAGCCCAGGGACAGGCCCGCAAGAGACCCAGTACTTC. Encoded protein: CASSPGTGPQETQYF. This rearrangement joins TRBV4-1 to TRBJ2-5; 8 bases are shared with TRBD1. V shed 4 bases and J 2 bases; nucleotides not matched to a gene: 6. The germline gives CDR1 MGHRA, CDR2 YSYEKL. This CDR3 region has 15 residues.

The genes are TRBV7-9 and TRBJ2-1, with 7 bases aligning to TRBD2. Looked up from germline, CDR1 is SEHNR and CDR2 is FQNEAQ (reference sequence). The CDR3 totals 15 residues. The ends lost 5 bases at V and 3 bases at J; junction bases unmatched: 7. This CDR3 is CASSTIAGGYNEQFF. The CDR3 nucleotides read TGTGCCAGCAGCACGATAGCGGGTGGCTACAATGAGCAGTTCTTC.

This clone occurred a few times. CDR3 in amino acids: CASSQVLGTGGETQYF. The CDR3 DNA reads TGTGCCAGCAGCCAAGTTCTGGGGACAGGGGGAGAGACCCAGTACTTC. The chain is built from TRBV3-1 (or the pseudogene TRBV3-2) and TRBJ2-5; 11 nucleotides match TRBD1. Germline assignment: CDR1 LGHDT and CDR2 YNNKEL (reference sequence). This CDR3 spans 16 amino acids. Trimming removed 1 base from V and 4 bases from J; junction bases left unmatched: 5.

The chain recombines TRBV24-1 with TRBJ2-1, with D perhaps matching TRBD2 (5 bases). CDR3 length: 15 residues. Trimming shortened V by 0 bases and J by 9 bases, and 14 bases separated the two germline ends. Germline V lookup: CDR1 KGHDR, CDR2 SFDVKD. CDR3 DNA sequence: TGTGCCACCAGTGATTTGAAAGGGAGTTTGGGTGAGCAGTTCTTC. Translated: CATSDLKGSLGEQFF.

This rearrangement joins TRBV2 to TRBJ2-1; 9 nucleotides line up with TRBD1. The junction had 5 bases not matched to a gene; V was cut back by 4 bases and J by 4 bases. Germline V lookup: CDR1 SNHLY, CDR2 FYNNEI. The CDR3 runs to 15 residues. The CDR3 spells CASSADRGIYNEQFF. The CDR3 nucleotides are TGTGCCAGCAGTGCCGACAGGGGGATATACAATGAGCAGTTCTTC.

The chain links TRBV2 to TRBJ2-2; D may be TRBD2 (6 bases). V lost 0 bases and J lost 5, with 7 bases in between. Germline V CDR1 and CDR2: SNHLY, FYNNEI. The CDR3 extends over 14 amino acids. The CDR3 DNA reads as TGTGCCAGCAGTGAAGCGGGAGGAACCGGGGAGCTGTTTTTT. Translation gives CASSEAGGTGELFF.

This chain uses TRBV5-4 with TRBJ2-3; TRBD2 matches at 9 bases. With V trimmed by 10 bases and J by 4 bases, 10 bases remained unmatched. CDR3 length: 14 residues. CDR1 is SGHNT, CDR2 YYREEE, per germline (reference sequence). CDR3 coding DNA: TGTGCCGGGGAGGAGCGGGAGGTTGCAGATACGCAGTATTTT. Its protein is CAGEEREVADTQYF.

The chain recombines TRBV6-5 with TRBJ2-1; TRBD1 might be the D (5 bases). Germline V CDR1 and CDR2: MNHEY, SVGAGI. The CDR3 runs to 15 residues. V lost 2 bases to trimming and J lost 4 bases, with 12 bases between them. CDR3 coding DNA: TGTGCCAGCAGTTACCAACCCGACAGTTACAATGAGCAGTTCTTC. The encoded protein is CASSYQPDSYNEQFF.

The V gene is TRBV2, the J gene TRBJ1-1, with 10 positions matching TRBD1. CDR1 and CDR2 (germline): SNHLY, FYNNEI. There are 15 residues in the CDR3. V trimming: 4 bases; J trimming: 5 bases; junction bases outside the gene matches: 7. CDR3: CASSGGGTGATEAFF. The CDR3 DNA reads as TGTGCCAGCAGTGGGGGAGGGACAGGGGCTACTGAAGCTTTCTTT.

The V call is TRBV9, the J call TRBJ2-5; no definite D call. The V gene's germline CDR1 is SGDLS and CDR2 YYNGEE. Trimming removed 2 bases from V and 4 bases from J, with 12 bases in between. This CDR3 comprises 14 residues. The CDR3 reads CASSVLSSRETQYF. The DNA of the CDR3 is TGTGCCAGCAGCGTCCTTAGTTCGAGAGAGACCCAGTACTTC.